Sequencing of this T cell receptor (beta chain) was carried out in a study of CD8 T cells in Susac syndrome. The CDR3 extends over 12 amino acids. Germline V gene data show CDR1 as SGHTA and CDR2 as FQGNSA. The V end lost 4 bases, the J end lost 6 bases, and 10 bases lay between the germline ends. After extraction with the RNeasy kit, roughly 0.45 to 1 ug of the RNA was reverse transcribed using random hexamers. Each CDR3 protein is one row after TCRdb ran MiXCR on the immunoSEQ multiplex PCR reads. This sample carries some 130,000 distinct CDR3 sequences, roughly 94% of them seen once, and the ten largest clones take 0.1% to 0.15%.

The genes are TRBV7-2 and TRBJ2-7; D is ambiguous. The sequenced sample consisted of CD4+ T cells from PBMCs. The sequence was collected from a human donor with multiple sclerosis. The CDR3 nucleotides are TGTGCCAGCAGCTCAAAGAGGTTCGAGCAGTACTTC. This encodes CASSSKRFEQYF.